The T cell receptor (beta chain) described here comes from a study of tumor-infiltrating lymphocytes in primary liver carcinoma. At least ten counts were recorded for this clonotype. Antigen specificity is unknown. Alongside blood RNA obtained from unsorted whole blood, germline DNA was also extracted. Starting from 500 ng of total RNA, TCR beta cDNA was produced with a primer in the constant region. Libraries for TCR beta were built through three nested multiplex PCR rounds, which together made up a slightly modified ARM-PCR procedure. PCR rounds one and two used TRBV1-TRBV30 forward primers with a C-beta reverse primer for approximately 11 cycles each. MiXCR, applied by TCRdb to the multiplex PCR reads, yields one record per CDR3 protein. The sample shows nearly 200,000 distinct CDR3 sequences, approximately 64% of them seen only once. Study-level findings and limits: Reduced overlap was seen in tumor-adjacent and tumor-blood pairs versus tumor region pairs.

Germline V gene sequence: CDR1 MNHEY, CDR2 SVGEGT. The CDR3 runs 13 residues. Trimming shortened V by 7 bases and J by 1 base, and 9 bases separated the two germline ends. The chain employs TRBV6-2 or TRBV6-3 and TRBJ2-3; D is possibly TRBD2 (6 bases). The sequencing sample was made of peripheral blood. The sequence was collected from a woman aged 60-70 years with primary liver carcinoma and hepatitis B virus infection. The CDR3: CASTASGTDTQYF. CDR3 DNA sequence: TGTGCCAGCACGGCTAGCGGCACAGATACGCAGTATTTT.